This is a list of T cell receptor beta chains from one sample in a study of blood T cells in healthy people across ages. TCRdb reanalysed the 5' RACE reads using MiXCR and keeps one entry per CDR3 protein. The table shows 700,000 to 950,000 distinct CDR3 sequences, with about 42% occurring only once. The specimen was blood. Receptor source: an older woman in good health. CDR3s include the opening cysteine and the closing phenylalanine or tryptophan. The D gene is left open where the match is weak. Clone size is not always given. Where it is, it says once, few, many or a class for expanded clones.

abundance	v_gene	len	d_gene	j_gene	CDR3nt	CDR3aa
-	TRBV2	17	TRBD2	TRBJ2-3	TGTGCCAGCAGTGTGAGACTAGCGGGGGGGCAGTTAGATACGCAGTATTTT	CASSVRLAGGQLDTQYF
few	TRBV4-1	19	TRBD2	TRBJ2-1	TGCGCCAGCAGCCTATCCCTGGGGGGGGAGCGGAGCTCCTACAATGAGCAGTTCTTC	CASSLSLGGERSSYNEQFF
few	TRBV9	16	TRBD1	TRBJ1-6	TGTGCCAGCAGCGATCGGGACAGCGGGTACGATTCACCCCTCCACTTT	CASSDRDSGYDSPLHF
-	TRBV15	15	-	TRBJ1-1	TGTGCCACCAGCAGCGTCTATCTCCGGGACACTGAAGCTTTCTTT	CATSSVYLRDTEAFF
few	TRBV2	15	-	TRBJ1-2	TGTGCCAGCAGTGATTATATCGGGACGGATTATGGCTACACCTTC	CASSDYIGTDYGYTF
-	TRBV9	13	-	TRBJ1-2	TGTGCCAGCAGCGGGGCCGGGGTCTATGGCTACATCTTC	CASSGAGVYGYIF
-	TRBV11-2	15	-	TRBJ2-7	TGTGCCAGCAGCGCACGCCAGGGTTTACGGGTTACCCAGTACTTC	CASSARQGLRVTQYF
-	TRBV5-1	13	-	TRBJ2-7	TGCGCCGGCAGTGGGGGAAACTCCTACGAGCAGTACTTC	CAGSGGNSYEQYF
few	TRBV5-4	18	-	TRBJ2-3	TGTGCCAGCAGCTTGGGGGACATTCCTTTGAATCCCACAGATACGCAGTATTTT	CASSLGDIPLNPTDTQYF
-	TRBV7-9	13	-	TRBJ2-1	TGTGTCAGCAGCTTAGGGGCGTACAATGAGCAGTTCTTC	CVSSLGAYNEQFF
-	TRBV10-2	13	TRBD2	TRBJ2-1	TGCGCCAGCGTAGCGGGGGGCCGCAATGAGCAGTTCTTC	CASVAGGRNEQFF
-	TRBV7-3	14	TRBD1	TRBJ1-1	TGTGCCGGTCCCGGGACAGGTAGGGCGACTGAAGCTTTCTTT	CAGPGTGRATEAFF
-	TRBV7-2	14	-	TRBJ1-1	TGTGCCAGCAACCCATACGCAGGAGCCACTGAAGCTTTCTTT	CASNPYAGATEAFF
-	TRBV7-2	15	TRBD2	TRBJ2-1	TGTGCCAGCAGCACGGGACTAGCGGAGTACAATGAGCAGTTCTTC	CASSTGLAEYNEQFF
-	TRBV20-1	14	TRBD1	TRBJ1-1	TGCAGTGGACGGGACAGGGGTTTGATCACTGAAGCTTTCTTT	CSGRDRGLITEAFF
-	TRBV4-2	17	TRBD1	TRBJ2-7	TGTGCCAGCAGCAACTTGGGACAGGGAGACTCCTACAATGAGCAGTACTTC	CASSNLGQGDSYNEQYF